These T cell receptor beta chains were read from a single sample in a study of human T cells and chemical hapten exposure. TCRdb ran MiXCR on the RACE reads and lists one entry per CDR3 protein. The data contain under 450,000 distinct CDR3 sequences, roughly 4.8% of them singletons. The specimen was whole blood, collected in connection with sensitization to the hapten diphenylcyclopropenone (DPC). The receptors were gathered from a woman aged 50 to 65 with alopecia areata. Some clones in this sample may be carry-over from other donors' samples. CDR3s include the opening cysteine and the closing phenylalanine or tryptophan. Each record gives: J gene, D gene, clone size, V gene, CDR3 DNA, CDR3 protein. D genes are given only for firm matches. Expanded clones get a size class; other rows say once, few or many, or leave the size out.

>TRBJ2-5|-|many|TRBV20-1
TGCAGTGCTAGATCAAGACTTGGACAAGAGACCCAGTACTTC
CSARSRLGQETQYF
>TRBJ2-3|-|-|TRBV2
TGTGCCAGCAGTGCGGGTGGCGGGACCCGCACAGATACGCAGTATTTT
CASSAGGGTRTDTQYF
>TRBJ1-5|-|many|TRBV20-1
TGCAGTGCTAGGGGGGATCAGCCCCAGCATTTT
CSARGDQPQHF
>TRBJ2-5|-|-|TRBV27
TGTGCCAGCAGTTCCCTGGGGGCGCAAGAGACCCAGTACTTC
CASSSLGAQETQYF
>TRBJ2-3|TRBD2|few|TRBV6-5
TGTGCCAGCAGTTACTCCGTTGCTAGCGGGGGGGGAGATACGCAGTATTTT
CASSYSVASGGGDTQYF
>TRBJ2-1|-|-|TRBV30
TGTGCCTGGTCGTTACGCATCAATGAGCAGTTCTTC
CAWSLRINEQFF
>TRBJ2-2|TRBD2|few|TRBV12-3/TRBV12-4
TGTGCCAGCAGTTTAGATCGGCTAGCGGGGAACACCGGGGAGCTGTTTTTT
CASSLDRLAGNTGELFF
>TRBJ2-7|-|once|TRBV20-1
TGCACCTTGGACGGACCCCATCCCGAGCAGTACTTC
CTLDGPHPEQYF
>TRBJ1-2|TRBD1|many|TRBV29-1
TGCAGCGTTGAATTAAGAGGACAGGGGGCTTTCGGCTACACCTTC
CSVELRGQGAFGYTF
>TRBJ1-1|TRBD1|-|TRBV30
TGTGCCTGGAGCCAGGGGGCAGGTACTGAAGCTTTCTTT
CAWSQGAGTEAFF
>TRBJ1-4|-|few|TRBV5-1
TGCGCCAGCAGCTCGAACAGGGCAGCTAATGAAAAACTGTTTTTT
CASSSNRAANEKLFF
>TRBJ2-4|-|-|TRBV2
TGTGCCAGCAGTGGGTTAGGTGACATTCAGTACTTC
CASSGLGDIQYF
>TRBJ1-5|-|many|TRBV7-9
TGTGCCAGCAGCTCCGGACCGAGCAATCAGCCCCAGCATTTT
CASSSGPSNQPQHF
>TRBJ1-3|-|-|TRBV7-2
TGTGCCAGCAGAACGAGGGGGAACTCTGGAAACACCATATATTTT
CASRTRGNSGNTIYF
>TRBJ2-4|-|-|TRBV29-1
TGCAGCGTTGTAGGGGGGGCCCAGAACATTCAGTACTTC
CSVVGGAQNIQYF
>TRBJ2-5|-|few|TRBV7-2
TGTGCCAGCAGCTTAGCGTCCGAAGAGACCCAGTACTTC
CASSLASEETQYF
>TRBJ2-3|TRBD1|many|TRBV2
TGTGCCAGCTCGACAGGGATTACAGATACGCAGTATTTT
CASSTGITDTQYF
>TRBJ2-7|-|many|TRBV12-3/TRBV12-4
TGTGCCAGCAGTTTTACCGACTACGAGCAGTACTTC
CASSFTDYEQYF
>TRBJ1-5|-|many|TRBV7-8
TGTGCCAGCACGGACAGCCTAAATCAGCCCCAGCATTTT
CASTDSLNQPQHF
>TRBJ1-5|-|many|TRBV6-2/TRBV6-3
TGTGCCAGCAGTTTCACACGGTTCAATCAGCCCCAGCATTTT
CASSFTRFNQPQHF
>TRBJ1-1|-|many|TRBV29-1
TGCAGCGCCCTGAACACTGAAGCTTTCTTT
CSALNTEAFF
>TRBJ2-7|-|many|TRBV7-2
TGTGCCAGCAGCTTAGCGGAGGGGGCTTACGAGCAGTACTTC
CASSLAEGAYEQYF
>TRBJ2-1|-|few|TRBV4-3
TGCGCCAGCAGCCAATCTTCGGGGACCGCCAATGAGCAGTTCTTC
CASSQSSGTANEQFF
>TRBJ1-2|-|-|TRBV5-1
TGCGCCAGCAGCTTAACGGAAGACTATGGCTACACCTTC
CASSLTEDYGYTF
>TRBJ2-1|-|-|TRBV5-6
TGTGCCAGCAGCTTTTCGGATGAGCAGTTCTTC
CASSFSDEQFF
>TRBJ2-1|-|-|TRBV20-1
TGCAGTGCTAGAGATGAATTGGAGAACAATGAGCAGTTCTTC
CSARDELENNEQFF
>TRBJ1-5|-|few|TRBV18
TGTGCCAGCTCTACGACTGAGAATCAGCCCCAGCATTTT
CASSTTENQPQHF
>TRBJ2-3|-|many|TRBV12-3/TRBV12-4
TGTGCCAGCAGTTTCTTGGCGGGGCCCTCAGATACGCAGTATTTT
CASSFLAGPSDTQYF
>TRBJ2-1|TRBD1|few|TRBV20-1
TGCAGTGCTAGATCAGAAACAGGGGCGGCCTACAATGAGCAGTTCTTC
CSARSETGAAYNEQFF
>TRBJ2-1|-|-|TRBV29-1
TGCAGCACCAAGCGGACCCAAACCACCTACAATGAGCAGTTCTTC
CSTKRTQTTYNEQFF
>TRBJ1-6|-|many|TRBV6-5
TGTGCCAGCAGTTACTCTGGCAGCGGTGTCGGTTCACCCCTCCACTTT
CASSYSGSGVGSPLHF
>TRBJ1-3|-|few|TRBV30
TGTGCCTGGAGTACGGACGGCGGAAACACCATATATTTT
CAWSTDGGNTIYF
>TRBJ1-1|-|-|TRBV5-1
TGCGCCAGCAGCGGCCAGAACGCTGAAGCTTTCTTT
CASSGQNAEAFF
>TRBJ1-5|TRBD1|many|TRBV15
TGTGCCACCAGCGGCGACAGGGCCGGCAATCAGCCCCAGCATTTT
CATSGDRAGNQPQHF
>TRBJ2-6|-|-|TRBV15
TGTGCCACCAGCAGAGATCGGGGCTCTGGGGCCAACGTCCTGACTTTC
CATSRDRGSGANVLTF
>TRBJ2-1|TRBD1|few|TRBV20-1
TGCAGTGCTAGAGCCGGGACAGGGGGTAGCAGGTTCAAGTATGAGCAGTTCTTC
CSARAGTGGSRFKYEQFF
>TRBJ2-6|-|many|TRBV18
TGTGCCAGCTCACCACTAGTCCCTAATCCCAACTCTGGGGCCAACGTCCTGACTTTC
CASSPLVPNPNSGANVLTF
>TRBJ1-3|-|few|TRBV12-3/TRBV12-4
TGTGCCAGCACCCTAGGGACGGTTAACACCATATATTTT
CASTLGTVNTIYF
>TRBJ1-2|-|many|TRBV30
TGTGCCTGGAGCCCCTTGACCTCTCTCGGCTACACCTTC
CAWSPLTSLGYTF
>TRBJ2-2|-|-|TRBV6-5
TGTGCCAGCAGTTACGGGGGGGCTCGGACAGGGAGGAGAACCGGGGAGCTGTTTTTT
CASSYGGARTGRRTGELFF
>TRBJ1-5|-|-|TRBV19
TGTGCCAGTAGTATTTTTGGGGATCAGGGAAGCAATCAGCCCCAGCATTTT
CASSIFGDQGSNQPQHF
>TRBJ2-2|-|-|TRBV14
TGTGCCAGCAGCCGATTTGGAACCGGGGAGCTGTTTTTT
CASSRFGTGELFF
>TRBJ2-7|-|-|TRBV3-1
TGTGCCAGCAGCCACGGCTTCTCCTACGAGCAGTACTTC
CASSHGFSYEQYF
>TRBJ2-1|-|few|TRBV6-5
TGTGCCAGCAGATTAGGAGTACAGAGACATGAGCAGTTCTTC
CASRLGVQRHEQFF
>TRBJ2-1|-|few|TRBV12-3/TRBV12-4
TGTGCCAGCAGTCGAGGACAGCGGTCATCCTACAATGAGCAGTTCTTC
CASSRGQRSSYNEQFF
>TRBJ1-5|-|-|TRBV12-5
TGTGCTAGTGGTTTGGGATTCAATCAGCCCCAGCATTTT
CASGLGFNQPQHF
>TRBJ1-5|TRBD1|many|TRBV24-1
TGTGCCACCAGTCCTGCCGACAGGGGAGTTAATCAGCCCCAGCATTTT
CATSPADRGVNQPQHF
>TRBJ2-2|-|many|TRBV7-3
TGTGCCAGCAGCCCCTCGGGACCAACCGGGGAGCTGTTTTTT
CASSPSGPTGELFF
>TRBJ2-4|-|many|TRBV7-2
TGTGCCAGCAGCCCCCAAAACATTCAGTACTTC
CASSPQNIQYF
>TRBJ1-2|TRBD1|-|TRBV10-3
TGTGCCACCAGGGGGGCAACGTCTGTCTCTGGCTACACCTTC
CATRGATSVSGYTF
>TRBJ1-1|-|many|TRBV6-5
TGTGCCAGCAGTGCCGAGGCAGGGAACCTGAACACTGAAGCTTTCTTT
CASSAEAGNLNTEAFF